This T cell receptor (beta chain) was documented in a study of blood T cell repertoires in COVID-19. On the study more broadly: Nucleic acid was either cDNA or gDNA, and it came from T cells, B-cell-depleted T cells, or PBMCs.

In its sample, this clone was seen once. Germline V gene sequence: CDR1 LGHDT, CDR2 YNNKEL (reference sequence). The V segment lost 0 bases and the J segment 3 bases; nucleotides outside the gene matches: 6. This CDR3 contains 16 residues. In the original analysis: Estimation of nucleated cell counts relied on the amplification of reference gene primers. The method was immunoSEQ multiplex PCR; TCRdb's version includes in-frame clones alone and lacks a portion of them. Clone size and V and J calls were adopted from that table, with D and trimming inferred from the DNA. The table has some 100,000 clones, approximately 91% seen once.

Sequenced: peripheral blood. The sequence derives from a man aged 50 to 59 with active COVID-19. This sequence joins TRBV3-1 (or the pseudogene TRBV3-2) and TRBJ1-2, with 8 nucleotides matching TRBD1. The CDR3 region is CASSQETGEGYYGYTF. CDR3 in DNA: TGTGCCAGCAGCCAAGAGACAGGGGAGGGGTACTATGGCTACACCTTC.